The clone carrying this T cell receptor beta chain was seen a few times. Its antigen is unknown. No donor was unhealthy or non-Caucasian. Looked up from germline, CDR1 is DFQATT and CDR2 is SNEGSKA (reference sequence). Trimming pared 6 bases from V and 3 bases from J, leaving 17 bases between. This CDR3 has 15 residues. The record originates from a study of identical twins. Study-wide findings and caveats: Researchers caution that invariant MAIT and iNKT cells could partly confound zero-insertion analyses. Models came in too low on out-of-frame TCR alpha sharing in monozygotic twins. Among beta out-of-frame sequences, excess sharing between twins appeared weaker.

Each CDR3 protein is one row after TCRdb ran MiXCR on the 5' RACE reads. The data contain fewer than 250,000 distinct CDR3 sequences, about a tenth of them singletons. This receptor was taken from a woman aged 18 to 35 in good health. Sequencing was carried out using memory (CD45RO+) T cells sorted from blood. This rearrangement joins TRBV20-1 to TRBJ2-2, with D tentatively TRBD1 or TRBD2 (6 bases each). The CDR3 DNA is TGCAGTGCGTCCAGGGGCGGGGTGGACACCGGGGAGCTGTTTTTT. It encodes CSASRGGVDTGELFF.